The source of this TCR beta chain is a study of blood T cell repertoires in COVID-19. About the study: Whether acute or convalescent, the COVID-19 samples came from the United States, Italy and Spain. Nucleic acid was either cDNA or gDNA, and it came from T cells, B-cell-depleted T cells, or PBMCs.

The CDR3 is 15 amino acids. The ends lost 7 bases at V and 5 bases at J; junction bases unmatched: 12. From germline, CDR1 is SGHTA and CDR2 FQGNSA. In the original processing: How many nucleated cells were present was estimated from reference gene primer amplification. Clones were read by immunoSEQ multiplex PCR, and TCRdb kept only the in-frame ones, dropping some. The DNA was the basis for D and trimming; V, J and clone size are from that table. The sample holds roughly 100,000 clones; around 85% are singletons and the top ten take more than 15%. This receptor was taken from a woman older than 75 with active or convalescent COVID-19. Sequencing input: peripheral blood. The chain uses TRBV7-2 and TRBJ2-5; 8 bases align to TRBD2. The CDR3 loop is CASNPGAGEWETQYF. The CDR3 nucleotides read TGTGCCAGCAACCCGGGAGCGGGAGAATGGGAGACCCAGTACTTC.